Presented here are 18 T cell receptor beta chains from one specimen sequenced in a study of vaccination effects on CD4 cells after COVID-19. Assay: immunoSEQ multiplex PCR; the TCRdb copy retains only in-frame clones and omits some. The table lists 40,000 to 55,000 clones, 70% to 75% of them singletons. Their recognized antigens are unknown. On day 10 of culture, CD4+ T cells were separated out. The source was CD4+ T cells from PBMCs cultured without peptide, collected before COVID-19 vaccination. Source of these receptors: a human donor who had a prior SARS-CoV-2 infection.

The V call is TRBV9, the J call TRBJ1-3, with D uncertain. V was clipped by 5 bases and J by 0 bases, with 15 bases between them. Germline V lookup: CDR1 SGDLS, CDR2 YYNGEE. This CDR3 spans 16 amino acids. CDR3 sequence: CASSENGLSSGNTIYF. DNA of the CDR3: TGTGCCAGCAGTGAAAACGGGTTGAGCTCTGGAAACACCATATATTTT.

The CDR3 loop reads CASSLASGYYNEQFF. For the CDR3, the DNA is TGTGCCAGCAGCTTGGCTAGCGGGTATTACAATGAGCAGTTCTTC. This chain joins TRBV7-2 and TRBJ2-1, with 8 positions matching TRBD2. CDR1 SGHTA and CDR2 FQGNSA come from the germline V gene. This CDR3 comprises 15 residues. The J segment lost 4 bases and the V segment lost 3 bases, leaving 5 bases of the junction unmatched. Complete variable domain (other parts from reference TRBV7-2 and TRBJ2-1): GAGVSQSPSNKVTEKGKDVELRCDPISGHTALYWYRQSLGQGLEFLIYFQGNSAPDKSGLPSDRFSAERTGGSVSTLTIQRTQQEDSAVYLCASSLASGYYNEQFFGPGTRLTVL.

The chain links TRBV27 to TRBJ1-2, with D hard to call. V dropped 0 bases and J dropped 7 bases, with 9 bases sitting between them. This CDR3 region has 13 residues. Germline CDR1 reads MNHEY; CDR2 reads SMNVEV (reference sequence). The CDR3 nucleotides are TGTGCCAGCAGTTTATCCGAGTCCTTTGGCTACACCTTC. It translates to CASSLSESFGYTF.

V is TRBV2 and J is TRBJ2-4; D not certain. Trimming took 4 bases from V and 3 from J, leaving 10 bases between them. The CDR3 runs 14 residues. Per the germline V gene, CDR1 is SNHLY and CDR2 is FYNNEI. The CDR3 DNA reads TGTGCCAGCAGTGCCCCCTTGAGCAAAAACATTCAGTACTTC. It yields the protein CASSAPLSKNIQYF.

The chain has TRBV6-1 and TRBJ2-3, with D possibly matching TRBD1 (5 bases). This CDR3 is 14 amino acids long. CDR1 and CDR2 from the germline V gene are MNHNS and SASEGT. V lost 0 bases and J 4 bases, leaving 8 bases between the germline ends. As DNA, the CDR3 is TGTGCCAGCAGTGAAGCGCAGGGTGCAGATACGCAGTATTTT. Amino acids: CASSEAQGADTQYF.

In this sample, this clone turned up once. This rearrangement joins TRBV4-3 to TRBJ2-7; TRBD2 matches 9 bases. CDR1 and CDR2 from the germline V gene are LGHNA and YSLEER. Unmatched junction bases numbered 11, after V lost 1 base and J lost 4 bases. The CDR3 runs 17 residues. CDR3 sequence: CASSQVAASGISYEQYF. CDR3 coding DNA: TGCGCCAGCAGCCAAGTAGCGGCTAGCGGGATTAGTTACGAGCAGTACTTC.

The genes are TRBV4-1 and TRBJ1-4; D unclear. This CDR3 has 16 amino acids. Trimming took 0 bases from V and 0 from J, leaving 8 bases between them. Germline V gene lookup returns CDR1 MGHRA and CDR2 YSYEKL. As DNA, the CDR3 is TGCGCCAGCAGCCAAGATTTCGCAGCAACTAATGAAAAACTGTTTTTT. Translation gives CASSQDFAATNEKLFF.

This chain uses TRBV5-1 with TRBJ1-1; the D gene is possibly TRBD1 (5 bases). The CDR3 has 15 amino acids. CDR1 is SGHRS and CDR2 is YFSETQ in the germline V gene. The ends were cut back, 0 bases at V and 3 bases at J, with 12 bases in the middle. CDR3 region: CASSLGGNGDTEAFF. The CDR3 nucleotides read TGCGCCAGCAGCTTGGGGGGGAACGGGGACACTGAAGCTTTCTTT.

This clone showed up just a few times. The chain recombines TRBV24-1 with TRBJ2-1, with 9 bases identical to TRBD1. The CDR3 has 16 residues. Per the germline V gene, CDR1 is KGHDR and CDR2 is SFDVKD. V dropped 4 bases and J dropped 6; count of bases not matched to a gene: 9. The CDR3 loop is CATSDHAQGAINEQFF. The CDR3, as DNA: TGTGCCACCAGTGACCACGCACAGGGGGCTATCAATGAGCAGTTCTTC.

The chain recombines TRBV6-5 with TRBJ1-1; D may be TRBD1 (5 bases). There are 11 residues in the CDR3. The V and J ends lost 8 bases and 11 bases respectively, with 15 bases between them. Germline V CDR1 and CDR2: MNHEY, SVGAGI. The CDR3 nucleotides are TGTGCCAGCCGTCATCGGGGGTCTGCTTTCTTT. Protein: CASRHRGSAFF.

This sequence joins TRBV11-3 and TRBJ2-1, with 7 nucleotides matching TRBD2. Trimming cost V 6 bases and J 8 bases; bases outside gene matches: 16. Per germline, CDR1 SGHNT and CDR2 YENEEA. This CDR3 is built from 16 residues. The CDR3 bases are TGTGCCAGCAGTCTGGGCGGGAGCTGGTATACGGATGAGCAGTTCTTC. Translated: CASSLGGSWYTDEQFF.

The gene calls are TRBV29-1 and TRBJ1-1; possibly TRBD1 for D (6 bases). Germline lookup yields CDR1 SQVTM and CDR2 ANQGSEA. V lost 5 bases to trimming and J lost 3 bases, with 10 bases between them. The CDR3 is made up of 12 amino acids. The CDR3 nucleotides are TGCAGCGTTAAGGGGGTGTACACTGAAGCTTTCTTT. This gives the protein CSVKGVYTEAFF.

The DNA for the CDR3 is TGTGCCAGCAGCTTAGTCTGGTCGCGGAGGTTTGTCTATGGCTACACCTTC. Protein sequence: CASSLVWSRRFVYGYTF. This chain connects TRBV13 to TRBJ1-2; D remains unclear. This CDR3 comprises 17 residues. Germline lookup yields CDR1 PRHDT and CDR2 FYEKMQ (reference sequence). Deletions cut 1 base from V and 4 bases from J, with 19 bases between. The complete variable domain, with remaining parts taken from reference TRBV13 and TRBJ1-2, reads AAGVIQSPRHLIKEKRETATLKCYPIPRHDTVYWYQQGPGQDPQFLISFYEKMQSDKGSIPDRFSAQQFSDYHSELNMSSLELGDSALYFCASSLVWSRRFVYGYTFGSGTRLTVV.

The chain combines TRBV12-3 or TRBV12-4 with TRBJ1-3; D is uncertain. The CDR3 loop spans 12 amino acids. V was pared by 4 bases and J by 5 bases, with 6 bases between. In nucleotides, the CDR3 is TGTGCCAGCAGTTCCAACAGAAACACCATATATTTT. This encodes CASSSNRNTIYF.

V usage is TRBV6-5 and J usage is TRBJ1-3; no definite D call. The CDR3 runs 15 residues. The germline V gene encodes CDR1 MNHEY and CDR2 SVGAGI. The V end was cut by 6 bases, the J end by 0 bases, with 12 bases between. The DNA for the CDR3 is TGTGCCAGCAGCGTTCAAGGGCTCTCTGGAAACACCATATATTTT. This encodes CASSVQGLSGNTIYF.

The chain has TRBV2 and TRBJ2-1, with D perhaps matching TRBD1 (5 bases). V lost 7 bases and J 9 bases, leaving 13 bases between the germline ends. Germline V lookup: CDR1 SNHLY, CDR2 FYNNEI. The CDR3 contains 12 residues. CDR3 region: CASNRWQGEQFF. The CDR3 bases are TGTGCCAGCAACCGATGGCAGGGTGAGCAGTTCTTC. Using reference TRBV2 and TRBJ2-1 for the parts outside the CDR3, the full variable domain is EPEVTQTPSHQVTQMGQEVILRCVPISNHLYFYWYRQILGQKVEFLVSFYNNEISEKSEIFDDQFSVERPDGSNFTLKIRSTKLEDSAMYFCASNRWQGEQFFGPGTRLTVL.

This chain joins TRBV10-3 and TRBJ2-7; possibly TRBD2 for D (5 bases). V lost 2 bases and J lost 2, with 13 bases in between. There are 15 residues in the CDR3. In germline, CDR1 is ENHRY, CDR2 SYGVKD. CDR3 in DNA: TGTGCCATCAGTGAGGGAGCGGCTAATACCTACGAGCAGTACTTC. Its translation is CAISEGAANTYEQYF.

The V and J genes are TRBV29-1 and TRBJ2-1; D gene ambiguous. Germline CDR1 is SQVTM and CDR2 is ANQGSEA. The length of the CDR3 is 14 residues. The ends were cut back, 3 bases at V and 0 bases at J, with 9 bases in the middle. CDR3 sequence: CSVEHWSSYNEQFF. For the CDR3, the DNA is TGCAGCGTTGAGCACTGGAGCTCCTACAATGAGCAGTTCTTC.